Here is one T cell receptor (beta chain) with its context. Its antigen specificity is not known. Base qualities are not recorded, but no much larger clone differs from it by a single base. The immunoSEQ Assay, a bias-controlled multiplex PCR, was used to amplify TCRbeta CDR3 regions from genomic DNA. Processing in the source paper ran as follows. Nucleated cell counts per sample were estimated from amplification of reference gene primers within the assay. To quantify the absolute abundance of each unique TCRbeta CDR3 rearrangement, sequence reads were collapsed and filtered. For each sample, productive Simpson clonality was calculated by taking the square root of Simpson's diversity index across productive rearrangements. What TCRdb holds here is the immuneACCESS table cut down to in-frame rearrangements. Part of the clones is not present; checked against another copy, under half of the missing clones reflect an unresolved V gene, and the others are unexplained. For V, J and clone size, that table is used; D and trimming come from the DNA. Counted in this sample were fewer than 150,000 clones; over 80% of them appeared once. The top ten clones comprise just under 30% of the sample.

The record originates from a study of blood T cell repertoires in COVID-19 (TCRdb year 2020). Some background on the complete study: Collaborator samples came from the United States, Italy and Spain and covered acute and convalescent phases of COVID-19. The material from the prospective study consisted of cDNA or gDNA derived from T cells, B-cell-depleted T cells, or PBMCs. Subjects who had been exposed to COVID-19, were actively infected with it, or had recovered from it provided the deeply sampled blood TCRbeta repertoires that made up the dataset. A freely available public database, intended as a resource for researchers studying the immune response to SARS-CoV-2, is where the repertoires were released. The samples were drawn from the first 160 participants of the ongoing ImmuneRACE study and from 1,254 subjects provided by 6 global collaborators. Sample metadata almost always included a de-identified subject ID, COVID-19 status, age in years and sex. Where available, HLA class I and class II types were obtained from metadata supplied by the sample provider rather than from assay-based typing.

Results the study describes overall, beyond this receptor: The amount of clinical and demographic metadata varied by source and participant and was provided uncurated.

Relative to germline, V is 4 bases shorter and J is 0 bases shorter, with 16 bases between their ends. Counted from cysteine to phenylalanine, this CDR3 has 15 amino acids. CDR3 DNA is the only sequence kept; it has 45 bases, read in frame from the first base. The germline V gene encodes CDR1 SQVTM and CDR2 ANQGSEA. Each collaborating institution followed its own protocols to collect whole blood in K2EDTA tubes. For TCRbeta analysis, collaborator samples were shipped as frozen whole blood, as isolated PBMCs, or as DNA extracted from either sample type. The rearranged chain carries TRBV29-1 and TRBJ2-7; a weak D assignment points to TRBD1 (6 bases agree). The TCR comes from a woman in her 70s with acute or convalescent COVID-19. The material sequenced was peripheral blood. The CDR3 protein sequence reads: CSVGTGNTNSYEQYF. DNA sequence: TGCAGCGTTGGAACAGGGAATACCAACTCCTACGAGCAGTACTTC.